The rows below give T cell receptor beta chains drawn from one sample of a study of CD4+ T cells in melanoma. Assay used: immunoSEQ multiplex PCR; TCRdb lists only in-frame clones, some missing. The sample records around 10,000 clones, about 72% being singletons. Sample: cells from a culture (not recorded whether cultured in vitro). The receptors come from a human donor with melanoma. Each CDR3 is given with its conserved first and last residue.

j_gene | v_gene | CDR3aa
TRBJ2-7 | TRBV19 | CASSSLGTGLYEQYF
TRBJ2-7 | TRBV7-2 | CASSFDRGGYEQYF
TRBJ2-1 | TRBV7-2 | CASCAAGSSYNEQFF
TRBJ1-5 | TRBV19 | CASGWGWGNQPQHF
TRBJ1-6 | TRBV19 | CASSAQGLASPLHF
TRBJ1-6 | TRBV27 | CASSFARDINSPLHF
TRBJ2-3 | TRBV5-1 | CASSLSRVEDTQYF
TRBJ2-2 | TRBV11-3 | CASSSRDTGELFF
TRBJ1-1 | TRBV6-6 | CASSSLPDPAFF
TRBJ2-7 | TRBV5-1 | CASSLAVGRRDEQYF
TRBJ1-2 | TRBV6-6 | CASSHVRTVPSSYTF
TRBJ2-3 | TRBV29-1 | CSVVSGTPDTQYF
TRBJ2-3 | TRBV11-3 | CASSLVPPGQGGLDTQYF
TRBJ2-7 | TRBV19 | CASSRDRGSWGSYEQYF
TRBJ2-3 | TRBV5-1 | CASRRGQGDRTDTQYF
TRBJ1-3 | TRBV9 | CASSASPSTGNTIYF
TRBJ2-3 | TRBV9 | CASSEGAGSSTDTQYF
TRBJ1-1 | TRBV6-1 | CASSASRGLGTGGGAFF
TRBJ2-1 | TRBV2 | CASSVTYRGSSYNEQFF
TRBJ1-5 | TRBV21-1 | CASIPFPGQGLSPQHF
TRBJ1-2 | TRBV5-4 | CATRKTGFYGYTF
TRBJ2-2 | TRBV19 | CASRTTSNTGELFF
TRBJ2-2 | TRBV5-1 | CASSLVTSGLSGELFF
TRBJ1-4 | TRBV5-6 | CASSSLVRDTSGTNEKLFF